The clone carrying this TCR beta chain was counted only a few times. What it recognizes is unknown. The data are from a study of post-analysis software for immune sequencing data. The wider study: The disease courses covered relapsing-remitting, secondary progressive and progressive-relapsing multiple sclerosis.

The germline CDR1 and CDR2 sequences are SEHNR and FQNEAQ (reference sequence). The CDR3 contains 16 residues. V shed 2 bases and J shed 4 bases, with 17 bases lying between them. Study conclusions and caveats: Compared with controls, patients had more of about five TRBV segments, including TRBV5-6, TRBV5-1 and TRBV20-1. For normalized Chao1 diversity, multiple sclerosis patients scored significantly lower than controls did.

Unique molecular identifiers featured in each of the TCR beta cDNA libraries. Input amounts of roughly 0.9 to 10 million T cells were used. These gave about 500,000 cDNA molecules, so each molecule approximated one T cell. TCRdb re-derived calls from the PCR reads in MiXCR, one entry per CDR3 protein. The sample records more than 350,000 distinct CDR3 sequences, 39% being singletons. Sequences were obtained from blood. The chain uses TRBV7-9 and TRBJ2-5, with no clear D. This sequence was found in a girl aged 2-10 years with multiple sclerosis. CDR3 sequence reads: CASSLRVGGPIETQYF. CDR3 bases: TGTGCCAGCAGCTTACGTGTCGGCGGTCCGATAGAGACCCAGTACTTC.